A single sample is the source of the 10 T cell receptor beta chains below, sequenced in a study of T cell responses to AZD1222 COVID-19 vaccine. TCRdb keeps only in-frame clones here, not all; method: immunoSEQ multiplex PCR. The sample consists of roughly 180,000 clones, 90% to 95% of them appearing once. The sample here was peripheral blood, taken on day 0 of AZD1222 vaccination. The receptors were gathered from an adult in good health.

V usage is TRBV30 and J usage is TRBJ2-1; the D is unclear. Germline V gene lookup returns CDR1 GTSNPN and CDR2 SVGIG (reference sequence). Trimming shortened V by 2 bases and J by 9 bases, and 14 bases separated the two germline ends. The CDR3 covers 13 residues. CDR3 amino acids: CAWSPLGIGEQFF. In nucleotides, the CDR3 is TGTGCCTGGAGTCCCCTGGGGATAGGTGAGCAGTTCTTC.

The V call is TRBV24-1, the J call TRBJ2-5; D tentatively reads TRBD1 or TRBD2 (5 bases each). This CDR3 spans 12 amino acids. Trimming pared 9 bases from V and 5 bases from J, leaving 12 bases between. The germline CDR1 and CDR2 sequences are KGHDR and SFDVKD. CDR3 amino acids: CATRDEVETQYF. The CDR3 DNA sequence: TGTGCCACCCGGGACGAGGTGGAGACCCAGTACTTC.

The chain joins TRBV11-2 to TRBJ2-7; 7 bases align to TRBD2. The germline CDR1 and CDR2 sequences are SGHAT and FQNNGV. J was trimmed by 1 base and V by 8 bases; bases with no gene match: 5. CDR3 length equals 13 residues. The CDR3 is CASGPAGSYEQYF. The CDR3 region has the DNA TGTGCCAGCGGCCCAGCGGGATCCTACGAGCAGTACTTC.

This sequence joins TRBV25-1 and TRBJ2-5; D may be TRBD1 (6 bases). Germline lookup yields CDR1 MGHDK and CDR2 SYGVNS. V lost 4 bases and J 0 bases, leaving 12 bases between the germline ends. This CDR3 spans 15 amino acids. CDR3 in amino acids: CASSGFTGNQETQYF. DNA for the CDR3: TGTGCCAGCAGTGGATTCACAGGGAACCAAGAGACCCAGTACTTC.

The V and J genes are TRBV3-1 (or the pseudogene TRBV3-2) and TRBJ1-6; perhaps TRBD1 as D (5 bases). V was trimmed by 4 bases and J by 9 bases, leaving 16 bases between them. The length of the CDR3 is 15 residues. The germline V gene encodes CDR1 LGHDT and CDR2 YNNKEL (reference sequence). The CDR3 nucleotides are TGTGCCAGCAGCCCCAGGGTAGGGTTGGGTTCACCCCTCCACTTT. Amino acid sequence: CASSPRVGLGSPLHF.

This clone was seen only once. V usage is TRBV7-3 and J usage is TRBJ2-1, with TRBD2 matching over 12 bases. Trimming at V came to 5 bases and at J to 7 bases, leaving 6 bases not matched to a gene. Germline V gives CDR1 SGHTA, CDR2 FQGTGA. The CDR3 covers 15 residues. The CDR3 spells CASSPPGTSGNEQFF. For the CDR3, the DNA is TGTGCCAGCAGCCCACCCGGGACTAGCGGGAATGAGCAGTTCTTC.

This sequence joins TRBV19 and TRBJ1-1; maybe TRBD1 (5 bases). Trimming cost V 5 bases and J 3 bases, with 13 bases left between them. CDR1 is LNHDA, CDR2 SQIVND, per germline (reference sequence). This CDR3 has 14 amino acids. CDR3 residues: CASSLWGLDTEAFF. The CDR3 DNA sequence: TGTGCCAGTAGTTTGTGGGGACTTGACACTGAAGCTTTCTTT.

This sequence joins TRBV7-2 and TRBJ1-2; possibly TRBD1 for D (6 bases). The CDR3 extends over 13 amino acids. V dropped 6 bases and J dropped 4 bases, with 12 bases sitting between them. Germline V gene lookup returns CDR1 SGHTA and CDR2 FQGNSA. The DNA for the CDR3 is TGTGCCAGCAGAGAGACAGGCTCCTATGGCTACACCTTC. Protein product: CASRETGSYGYTF.

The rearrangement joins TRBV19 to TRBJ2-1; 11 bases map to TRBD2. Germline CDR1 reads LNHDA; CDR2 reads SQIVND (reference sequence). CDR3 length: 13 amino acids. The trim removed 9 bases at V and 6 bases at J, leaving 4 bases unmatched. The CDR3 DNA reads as TGTGCCAGCCGACTAGCGGGACGCAATGAGCAGTTCTTC. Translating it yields CASRLAGRNEQFF.

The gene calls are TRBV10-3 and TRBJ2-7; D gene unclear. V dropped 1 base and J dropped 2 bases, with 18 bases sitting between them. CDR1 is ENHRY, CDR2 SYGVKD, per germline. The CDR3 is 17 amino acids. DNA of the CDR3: TGTGCCATCAGTGAGTATCGGATGTCTAGTGGTACCTACGAGCAGTACTTC. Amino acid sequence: CAISEYRMSSGTYEQYF.